What follows is one TCR beta chain and its context. Its antigen remains unknown. Use of 60 Vbeta and 13 Jbeta primers characterized the PCR. The assay was immunoSEQ multiplex PCR, and TCRdb's table has in-frame clones only and misses some. The sample has about 110,000 clones; 55% to 80% are singletons. V gave up 5 bases and J gave up 4 bases, with 12 bases separating them. The V gene's germline CDR1 is SGHTA and CDR2 FQGNSA. The CDR3 has 13 amino acids. The record originates from a study of cytomegalovirus exposure and HLA in healthy donors. Broader study findings: Among TCR beta chains, those listed as cytomegalovirus-associated numbered over 150. Later analysis suggested links between common viral pathogens and several top significant clusters.

The clonotype originates from a woman in her twenties or thirties in good health and CMV-seronegative. Sequenced: PBMCs. The chain has TRBV7-2 and TRBJ2-7, with a weak D call TRBD1 (6 bases). CDR3 sequence (DNA): TGTGCCAGCAGCATGAGACAGGAGTACGAGCAGTACTTC. It yields the protein CASSMRQEYEQYF.